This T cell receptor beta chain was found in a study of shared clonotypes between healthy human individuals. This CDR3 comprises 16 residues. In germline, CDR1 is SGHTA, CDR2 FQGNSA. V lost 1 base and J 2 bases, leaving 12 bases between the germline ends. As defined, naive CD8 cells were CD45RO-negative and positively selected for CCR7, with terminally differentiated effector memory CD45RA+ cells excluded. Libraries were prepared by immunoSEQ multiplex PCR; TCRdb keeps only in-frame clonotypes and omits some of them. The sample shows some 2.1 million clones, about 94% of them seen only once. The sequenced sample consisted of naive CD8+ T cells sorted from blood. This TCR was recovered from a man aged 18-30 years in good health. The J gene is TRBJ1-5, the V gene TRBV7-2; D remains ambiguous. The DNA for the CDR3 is TGTGCCAGCAGCTTAGTAGCGGGCGTGGGCAATCAGCCCCAGCATTTT. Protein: CASSLVAGVGNQPQHF.